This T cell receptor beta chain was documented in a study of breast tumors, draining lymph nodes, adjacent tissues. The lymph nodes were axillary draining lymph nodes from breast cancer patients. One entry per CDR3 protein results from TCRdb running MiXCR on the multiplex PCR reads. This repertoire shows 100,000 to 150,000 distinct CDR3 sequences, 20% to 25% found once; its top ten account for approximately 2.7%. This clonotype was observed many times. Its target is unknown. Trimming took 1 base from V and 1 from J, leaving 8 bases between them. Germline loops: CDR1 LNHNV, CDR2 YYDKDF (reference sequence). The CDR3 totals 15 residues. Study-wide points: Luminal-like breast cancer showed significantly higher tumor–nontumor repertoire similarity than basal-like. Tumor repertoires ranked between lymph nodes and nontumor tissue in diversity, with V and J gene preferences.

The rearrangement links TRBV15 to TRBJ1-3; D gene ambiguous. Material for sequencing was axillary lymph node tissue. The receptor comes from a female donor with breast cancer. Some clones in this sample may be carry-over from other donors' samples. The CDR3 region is CATSRGEGSGNTIYF. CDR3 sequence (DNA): TGTGCCACCAGCAGAGGAGAGGGTTCTGGAAACACCATATATTTT.